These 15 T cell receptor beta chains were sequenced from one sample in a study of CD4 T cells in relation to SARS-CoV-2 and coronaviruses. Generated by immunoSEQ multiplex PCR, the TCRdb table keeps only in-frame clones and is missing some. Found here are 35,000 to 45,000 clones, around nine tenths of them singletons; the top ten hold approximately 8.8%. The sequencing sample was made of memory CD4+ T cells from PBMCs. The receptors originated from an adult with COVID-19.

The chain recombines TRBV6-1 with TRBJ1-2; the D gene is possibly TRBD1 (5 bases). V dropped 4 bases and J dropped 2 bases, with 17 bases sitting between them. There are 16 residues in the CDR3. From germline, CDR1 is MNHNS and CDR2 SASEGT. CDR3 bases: TGTGCCAGCAGTGTCCCTGACAGAAGGACAAACTATGGCTACACCTTC. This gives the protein CASSVPDRRTNYGYTF.

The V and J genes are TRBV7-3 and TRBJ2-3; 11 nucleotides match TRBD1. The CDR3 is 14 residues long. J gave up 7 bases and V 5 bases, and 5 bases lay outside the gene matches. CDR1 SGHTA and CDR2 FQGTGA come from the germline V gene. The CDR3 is CASSVDRGQHTQYF. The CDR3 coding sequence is TGTGCCAGCAGCGTGGACAGGGGGCAACATACGCAGTATTTT.

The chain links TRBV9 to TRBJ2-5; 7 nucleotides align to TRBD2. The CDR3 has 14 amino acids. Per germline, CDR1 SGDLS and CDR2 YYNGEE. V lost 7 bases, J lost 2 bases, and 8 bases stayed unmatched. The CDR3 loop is CASGGGAIQETQYF. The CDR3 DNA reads TGTGCCAGCGGGGGGGGAGCTATTCAAGAGACCCAGTACTTC.

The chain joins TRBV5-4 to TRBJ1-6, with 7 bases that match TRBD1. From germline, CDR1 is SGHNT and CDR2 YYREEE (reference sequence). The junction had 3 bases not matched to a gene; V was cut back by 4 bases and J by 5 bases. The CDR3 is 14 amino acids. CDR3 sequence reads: CASSRGTDNSPLHF. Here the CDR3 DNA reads TGTGCCAGCAGCCGCGGGACAGATAATTCACCCCTCCACTTT.

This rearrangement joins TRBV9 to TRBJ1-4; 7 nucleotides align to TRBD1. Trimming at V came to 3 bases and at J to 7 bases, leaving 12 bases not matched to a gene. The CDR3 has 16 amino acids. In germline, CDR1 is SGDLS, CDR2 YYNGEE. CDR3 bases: TGTGCCAGCAGCGCCCGACAGGGCTCGGTTGCTGAAAAACTGTTTTTT. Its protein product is CASSARQGSVAEKLFF. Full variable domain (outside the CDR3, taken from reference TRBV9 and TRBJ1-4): DSGVTQTPKHLITATGQRVTLRCSPRSGDLSVYWYQQSLDQGLQFLIQYYNGEERAKGNILERFSAQQFPDLHSELNLSSLELGDSALYFCASSARQGSVAEKLFFGSGTQLSVL.

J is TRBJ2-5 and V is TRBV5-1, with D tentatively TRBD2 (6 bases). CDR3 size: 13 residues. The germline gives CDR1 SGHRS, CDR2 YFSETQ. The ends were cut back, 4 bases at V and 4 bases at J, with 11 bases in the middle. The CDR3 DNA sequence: TGCGCCAGCAGCGAACTAGCCGGAGAGACCCAGTACTTC. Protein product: CASSELAGETQYF.

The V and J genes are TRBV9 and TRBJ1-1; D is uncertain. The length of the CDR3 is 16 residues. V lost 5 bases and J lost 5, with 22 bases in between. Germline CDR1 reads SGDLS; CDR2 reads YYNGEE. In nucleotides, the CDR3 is TGTGCCAGCAGGGAACTTAACCCCCGGTTCGGGACTGAAGCTTTCTTT. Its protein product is CASRELNPRFGTEAFF.

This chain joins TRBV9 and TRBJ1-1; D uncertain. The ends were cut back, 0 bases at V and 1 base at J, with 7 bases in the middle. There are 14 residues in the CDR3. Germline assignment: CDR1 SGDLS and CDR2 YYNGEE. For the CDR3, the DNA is TGTGCCAGCAGCGTAGCTTCAGGGAACACTGAAGCTTTCTTT. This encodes CASSVASGNTEAFF. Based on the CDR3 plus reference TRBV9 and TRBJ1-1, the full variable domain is DSGVTQTPKHLITATGQRVTLRCSPRSGDLSVYWYQQSLDQGLQFLIQYYNGEERAKGNILERFSAQQFPDLHSELNLSSLELGDSALYFCASSVASGNTEAFFGQGTRLTVV.

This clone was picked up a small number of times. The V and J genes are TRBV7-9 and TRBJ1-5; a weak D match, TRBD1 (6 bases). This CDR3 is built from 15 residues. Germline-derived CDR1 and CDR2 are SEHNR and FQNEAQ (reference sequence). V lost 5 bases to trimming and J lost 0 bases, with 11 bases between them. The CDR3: CASSAGTSSNQPQHF. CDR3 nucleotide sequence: TGTGCCAGCAGCGCAGGGACATCTAGCAATCAGCCCCAGCATTTT.

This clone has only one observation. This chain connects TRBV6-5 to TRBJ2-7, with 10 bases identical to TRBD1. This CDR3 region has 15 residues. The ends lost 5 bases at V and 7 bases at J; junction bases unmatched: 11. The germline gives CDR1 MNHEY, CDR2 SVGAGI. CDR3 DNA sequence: TGTGCCAGCAGTCCCCTAGGGACAGGGGCGCAGGAGCAGTACTTC. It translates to CASSPLGTGAQEQYF.

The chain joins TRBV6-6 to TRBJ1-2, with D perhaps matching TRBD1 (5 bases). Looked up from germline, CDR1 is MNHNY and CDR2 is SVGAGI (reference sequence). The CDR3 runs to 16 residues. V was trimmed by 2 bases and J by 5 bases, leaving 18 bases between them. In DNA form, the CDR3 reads TGTGCCAGCAGTTACCAGAGCCCTCCAGGGTTATATGGCTACACCTTC. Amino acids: CASSYQSPPGLYGYTF.

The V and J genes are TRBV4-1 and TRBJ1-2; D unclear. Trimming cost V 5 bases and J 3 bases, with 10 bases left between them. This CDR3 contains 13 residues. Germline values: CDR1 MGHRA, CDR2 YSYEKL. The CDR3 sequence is CASSEDYYYGYTF. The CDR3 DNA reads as TGCGCCAGCAGCGAGGACTACTACTATGGCTACACCTTC.

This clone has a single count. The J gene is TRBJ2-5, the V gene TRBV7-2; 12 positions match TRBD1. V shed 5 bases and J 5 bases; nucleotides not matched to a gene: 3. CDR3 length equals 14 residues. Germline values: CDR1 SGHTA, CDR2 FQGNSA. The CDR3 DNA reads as TGTGCCAGCAGCCGGGACAGGGGGCGCGAGACCCAGTACTTC. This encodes CASSRDRGRETQYF.

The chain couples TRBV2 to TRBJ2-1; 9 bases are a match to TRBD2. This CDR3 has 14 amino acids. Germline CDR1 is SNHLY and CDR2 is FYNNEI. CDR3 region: CATKGLAGNNEQFF. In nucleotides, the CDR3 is TGTGCAACCAAGGGGCTAGCGGGGAACAATGAGCAGTTCTTC.

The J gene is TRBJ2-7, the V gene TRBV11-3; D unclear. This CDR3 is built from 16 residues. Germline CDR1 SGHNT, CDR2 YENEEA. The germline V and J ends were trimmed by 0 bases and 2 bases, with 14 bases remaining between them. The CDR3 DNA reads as TGTGCCAGCAGCTTAGACGACCCTACTGGCGCCTACGAGCAGTACTTC. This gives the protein CASSLDDPTGAYEQYF.